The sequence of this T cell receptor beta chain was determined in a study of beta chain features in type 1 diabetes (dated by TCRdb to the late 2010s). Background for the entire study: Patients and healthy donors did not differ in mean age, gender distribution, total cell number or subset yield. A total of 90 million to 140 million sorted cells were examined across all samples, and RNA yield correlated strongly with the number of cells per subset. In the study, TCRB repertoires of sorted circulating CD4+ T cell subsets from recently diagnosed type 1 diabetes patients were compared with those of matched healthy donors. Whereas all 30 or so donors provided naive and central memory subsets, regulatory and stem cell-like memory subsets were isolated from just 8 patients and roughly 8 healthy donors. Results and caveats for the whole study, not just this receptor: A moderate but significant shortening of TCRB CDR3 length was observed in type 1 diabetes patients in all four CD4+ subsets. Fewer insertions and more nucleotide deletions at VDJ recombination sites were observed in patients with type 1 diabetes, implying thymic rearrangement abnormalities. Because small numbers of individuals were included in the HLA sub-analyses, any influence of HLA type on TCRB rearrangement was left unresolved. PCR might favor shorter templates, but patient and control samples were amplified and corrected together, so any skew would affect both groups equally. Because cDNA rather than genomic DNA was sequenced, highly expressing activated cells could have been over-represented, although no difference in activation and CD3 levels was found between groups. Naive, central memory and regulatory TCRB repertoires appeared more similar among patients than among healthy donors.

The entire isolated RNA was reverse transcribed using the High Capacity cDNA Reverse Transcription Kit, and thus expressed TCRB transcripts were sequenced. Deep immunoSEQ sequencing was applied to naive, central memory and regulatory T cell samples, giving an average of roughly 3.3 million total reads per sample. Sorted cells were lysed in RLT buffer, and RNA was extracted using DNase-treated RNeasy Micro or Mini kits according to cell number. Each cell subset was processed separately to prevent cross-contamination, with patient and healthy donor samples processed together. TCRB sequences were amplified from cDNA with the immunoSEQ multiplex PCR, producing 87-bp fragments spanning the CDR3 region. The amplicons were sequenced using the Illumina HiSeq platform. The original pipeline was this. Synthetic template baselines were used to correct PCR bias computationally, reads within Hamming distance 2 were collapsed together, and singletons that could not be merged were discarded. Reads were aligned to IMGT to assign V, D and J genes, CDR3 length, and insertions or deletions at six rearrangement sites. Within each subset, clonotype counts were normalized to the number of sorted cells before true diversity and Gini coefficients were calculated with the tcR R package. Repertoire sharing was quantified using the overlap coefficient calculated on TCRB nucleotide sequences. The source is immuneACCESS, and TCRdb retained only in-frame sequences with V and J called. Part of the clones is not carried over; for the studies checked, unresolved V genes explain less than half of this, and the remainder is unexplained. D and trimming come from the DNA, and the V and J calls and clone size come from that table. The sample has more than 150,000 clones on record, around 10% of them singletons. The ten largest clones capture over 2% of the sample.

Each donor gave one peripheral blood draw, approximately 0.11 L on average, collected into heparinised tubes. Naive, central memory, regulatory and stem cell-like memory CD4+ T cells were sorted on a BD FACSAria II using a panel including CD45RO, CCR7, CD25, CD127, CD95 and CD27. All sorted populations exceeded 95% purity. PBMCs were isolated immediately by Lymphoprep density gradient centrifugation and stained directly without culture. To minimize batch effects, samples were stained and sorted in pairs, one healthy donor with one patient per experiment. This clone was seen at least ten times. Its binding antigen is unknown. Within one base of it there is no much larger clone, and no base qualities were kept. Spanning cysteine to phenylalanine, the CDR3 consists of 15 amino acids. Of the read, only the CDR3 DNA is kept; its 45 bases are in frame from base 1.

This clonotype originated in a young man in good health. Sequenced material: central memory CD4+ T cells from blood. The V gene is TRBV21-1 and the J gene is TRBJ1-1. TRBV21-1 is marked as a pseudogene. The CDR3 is CASSKAQVGDTEAFF. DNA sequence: TGTGCCAGCAGCAAAGCGCAGGTTGGAGACACTGAAGCTTTCTTT.